The rows below give T cell receptor beta chains drawn from one sample of a study of cytomegalovirus exposure and HLA in healthy donors. The protocol was immunoSEQ multiplex PCR, while the TCRdb copy is restricted to in-frame clones and leaves out a portion. The sample includes approximately 120,000 clones, around 84% of them seen just once. The sequencing sample was made of PBMCs. Receptors were obtained from a woman aged 40 to 50 in good health and CMV-seronegative. Each CDR3 is given with its conserved first and last residue. Fields, in order: J gene, CDR3 length, V gene, clone size, D gene, CDR3 DNA, CDR3 protein. D genes are given only for firm matches. A clone size is listed for some rows: how often the clone was seen (once, few, many), or a class if it is expanded.

j_gene: TRBJ2-3
len: 15
v_gene: TRBV6-1
abundance: few
d_gene: -
CDR3nt: TGTGCCAGCAGCTTACATGGAAAGGAGGCAGATACGCAGTATTTT
CDR3aa: CASSLHGKEADTQYF

j_gene: TRBJ2-7
len: 16
v_gene: TRBV7-9
abundance: few
d_gene: TRBD2
CDR3nt: TGTGCCAGCAGCCCGACTAGCGGGAGAGGTGTGAACGAGCAGTACTTC
CDR3aa: CASSPTSGRGVNEQYF

j_gene: TRBJ1-2
len: 12
v_gene: TRBV2
abundance: -
d_gene: -
CDR3nt: TGTGCCAGCCAACAGACAGGATTAGGCTACACCTTC
CDR3aa: CASQQTGLGYTF

j_gene: TRBJ2-2
len: 13
v_gene: TRBV11-1
abundance: -
d_gene: -
CDR3nt: TGTGCCAGCAGCTTAGATGAGACCGGGGAGCTGTTTTTT
CDR3aa: CASSLDETGELFF

j_gene: TRBJ2-1
len: 17
v_gene: TRBV9
abundance: -
d_gene: -
CDR3nt: TGTGCCAGCAGCGTAGGGTCTGGACTTTCATTTTACAATGAGCAGTTCTTC
CDR3aa: CASSVGSGLSFYNEQFF

j_gene: TRBJ2-3
len: 15
v_gene: TRBV27
abundance: -
d_gene: TRBD2
CDR3nt: TGTGCCAGCAGGTTAGCGGGAGCCCGCGTGCATACGCAGTATTTT
CDR3aa: CASRLAGARVHTQYF

j_gene: TRBJ2-1
len: 14
v_gene: TRBV28
abundance: -
d_gene: TRBD2
CDR3nt: TGTGCCAGTCTAGCGGGATGGGCCTACAATGAGCAGTTCTTC
CDR3aa: CASLAGWAYNEQFF

j_gene: TRBJ1-3
len: 15
v_gene: TRBV5-4
abundance: -
d_gene: -
CDR3nt: TGTGCCAGCAGCGCACAGGGCCCCCCGGGAAACACCATATATTTT
CDR3aa: CASSAQGPPGNTIYF

j_gene: TRBJ2-2
len: 15
v_gene: TRBV9
abundance: -
d_gene: -
CDR3nt: TGTGCCAGCAGCGTCCGCGGACAGAACACCGGGGAGCTGTTTTTT
CDR3aa: CASSVRGQNTGELFF

j_gene: TRBJ1-1
len: 14
v_gene: TRBV29-1
abundance: -
d_gene: -
CDR3nt: TGCAGCGTCTCACTAGGAGGGCGGACCCCTGAAGCTTTCTTT
CDR3aa: CSVSLGGRTPEAFF

j_gene: TRBJ2-7
len: 13
v_gene: TRBV11-2
abundance: -
d_gene: TRBD2
CDR3nt: TGTGCCAGCAGCTCCGGACTAGCGGGAGGCCCGTACTTC
CDR3aa: CASSSGLAGGPYF

j_gene: TRBJ1-5
len: 16
v_gene: TRBV28
abundance: -
d_gene: TRBD1
CDR3nt: TGTGCCAGCAGCTTTACCGGACAGGGGGACAATCAGCCCCAGCATTTT
CDR3aa: CASSFTGQGDNQPQHF

j_gene: TRBJ1-5
len: 12
v_gene: TRBV7-2
abundance: -
d_gene: -
CDR3nt: TGTGCCAGCAGCTTAGATAGACAGCCCCAGCATTTT
CDR3aa: CASSLDRQPQHF

j_gene: TRBJ1-5
len: 12
v_gene: TRBV6-1
abundance: -
d_gene: -
CDR3nt: TGTGCCAGCCACGGGGGGAGGCGGCCCCAGCATTTT
CDR3aa: CASHGGRRPQHF

j_gene: TRBJ1-2
len: 13
v_gene: TRBV28
abundance: -
d_gene: TRBD1
CDR3nt: TGTGCCAGCAGTCTGGGACAGGGAGGAGGCTACACCTTC
CDR3aa: CASSLGQGGGYTF

j_gene: TRBJ2-5
len: 18
v_gene: TRBV28
abundance: -
d_gene: TRBD1
CDR3nt: TGTGCCAGCACCCGGGGGGACAGGGTTTGGGCTTACCAAGAGACCCAGTACTTC
CDR3aa: CASTRGDRVWAYQETQYF

j_gene: TRBJ1-5
len: 18
v_gene: TRBV15
abundance: -
d_gene: -
CDR3nt: TGTGCCACCAGCAGAGAGGCGGGCAGCCCCAATAGCAATCAGCCCCAGCATTTT
CDR3aa: CATSREAGSPNSNQPQHF

j_gene: TRBJ2-1
len: 12
v_gene: TRBV7-9
abundance: -
d_gene: -
CDR3nt: TGTGCCAGCTCCCTCCTAAGCCCGGAGCAGTTCTTC
CDR3aa: CASSLLSPEQFF

j_gene: TRBJ2-3
len: 15
v_gene: TRBV7-9
abundance: -
d_gene: TRBD2
CDR3nt: TGTGCCAGCAGCTTATCAGCGGGAGGATCAAATACGCAGTATTTT
CDR3aa: CASSLSAGGSNTQYF

j_gene: TRBJ1-2
len: 14
v_gene: TRBV18
abundance: -
d_gene: -
CDR3nt: TGTGCCAGCTCACCACCGAGTAATTCTAGGGGCTACACCTTC
CDR3aa: CASSPPSNSRGYTF

j_gene: TRBJ2-7
len: 15
v_gene: TRBV4-1
abundance: -
d_gene: -
CDR3nt: TGCGCCAGCAGCCAAGATCCAGGGGAACCCTACGAGCAGTACTTC
CDR3aa: CASSQDPGEPYEQYF

j_gene: TRBJ1-6
len: 13
v_gene: TRBV28
abundance: once
d_gene: -
CDR3nt: TGTGCCAGCAGACGTACTAGCAATTCACCCCTCCACTTT
CDR3aa: CASRRTSNSPLHF

j_gene: TRBJ2-1
len: 15
v_gene: TRBV13
abundance: -
d_gene: TRBD2
CDR3nt: TGTGCCAGCAGCCCCGGGGTAGCGGGCTTCAATGAGCAGTTCTTC
CDR3aa: CASSPGVAGFNEQFF

j_gene: TRBJ1-5
len: 15
v_gene: TRBV7-2
abundance: -
d_gene: -
CDR3nt: TGTGCCAGCAGCTTACTTATGCAGGGGTATCAGCCCCAGCATTTT
CDR3aa: CASSLLMQGYQPQHF

j_gene: TRBJ2-1
len: 15
v_gene: TRBV28
abundance: -
d_gene: TRBD1
CDR3nt: TGTGCCAGCAGCAGCCAAAGGACAGGGGGCAATGAGCAGTTCTTC
CDR3aa: CASSSQRTGGNEQFF

j_gene: TRBJ1-4
len: 14
v_gene: TRBV4-2
abundance: -
d_gene: TRBD1
CDR3nt: TGTGCCAGCAGCCAAGTAGGACAGGGAGAAAAACTGTTTTTT
CDR3aa: CASSQVGQGEKLFF

j_gene: TRBJ1-1
len: 13
v_gene: TRBV2
abundance: few
d_gene: TRBD1
CDR3nt: TGTGCCAGCGGTCAGACAGGGAGCACTGAAGCTTTCTTT
CDR3aa: CASGQTGSTEAFF

j_gene: TRBJ2-5
len: 16
v_gene: TRBV7-3
abundance: -
d_gene: TRBD2
CDR3nt: TGTGCCAGCTCACTTGGGGGGGGAGGTGGCCAAGAGACCCAGTACTTC
CDR3aa: CASSLGGGGGQETQYF

j_gene: TRBJ1-6
len: 13
v_gene: TRBV6-4
abundance: -
d_gene: -
CDR3nt: TGTGCCAGCAGTGACGGGGAGAATTCACCCCTCCACTTT
CDR3aa: CASSDGENSPLHF

j_gene: TRBJ1-2
len: 15
v_gene: TRBV5-4
abundance: -
d_gene: TRBD1
CDR3nt: TGTGCCAGCAGCTTGGACGTAGGGGGCCTCTATGGCTACACCTTC
CDR3aa: CASSLDVGGLYGYTF

j_gene: TRBJ1-1
len: 17
v_gene: TRBV28
abundance: few
d_gene: -
CDR3nt: TGTGCCAGCAGTTCACCCGCGGGACCCGACGAGAACACTGAAGCTTTCTTT
CDR3aa: CASSSPAGPDENTEAFF

j_gene: TRBJ1-2
len: 13
v_gene: TRBV7-8
abundance: -
d_gene: -
CDR3nt: TGTGCCAGCAGCGACAGGCTAGGCTATGGCTACACCTTC
CDR3aa: CASSDRLGYGYTF

j_gene: TRBJ1-2
len: 16
v_gene: TRBV28
abundance: -
d_gene: -
CDR3nt: TGTGCCAGCAGTTTTTTTACCGCGAAGTCGAACTATGGCTACACCTTC
CDR3aa: CASSFFTAKSNYGYTF

j_gene: TRBJ2-1
len: 14
v_gene: TRBV28
abundance: -
d_gene: -
CDR3nt: TGTGCCAGCAATGGGGGGTCCGGGGGTGGGGAGCAGTTCTTC
CDR3aa: CASNGGSGGGEQFF

j_gene: TRBJ1-1
len: 13
v_gene: TRBV9
abundance: -
d_gene: -
CDR3nt: TGTGCCAGCAGCGTATCAGGGAACACTGAAGCTTTCTTT
CDR3aa: CASSVSGNTEAFF

j_gene: TRBJ1-5
len: 14
v_gene: TRBV21-1
abundance: -
d_gene: -
CDR3nt: TGTGCCAGCAGCATAACAGGGGGCAATCAGCCCCAGCATTTT
CDR3aa: CASSITGGNQPQHF

j_gene: TRBJ2-3
len: 17
v_gene: TRBV4-1
abundance: few
d_gene: TRBD2
CDR3nt: TGCGCCAGCAGCTCACCCGGGACTAGCGGGCGCACAGATACGCAGTATTTT
CDR3aa: CASSSPGTSGRTDTQYF

j_gene: TRBJ2-5
len: 13
v_gene: TRBV2
abundance: -
d_gene: TRBD1
CDR3nt: TGTGCCAGCAGTGAGGGACAGGGGAAGACCCAGTACTTC
CDR3aa: CASSEGQGKTQYF

j_gene: TRBJ2-1
len: 15
v_gene: TRBV5-1
abundance: -
d_gene: -
CDR3nt: TGCGCCAGCAGCTTAGCGATTAGCTCCTACAATGAGCAGTTCTTC
CDR3aa: CASSLAISSYNEQFF

j_gene: TRBJ2-2
len: 16
v_gene: TRBV18
abundance: -
d_gene: TRBD2
CDR3nt: TGTGCCAGCTCACCCCCCGGGAGGCAGAACACCGGGGAGCTGTTTTTT
CDR3aa: CASSPPGRQNTGELFF

j_gene: TRBJ2-1
len: 14
v_gene: TRBV10-2
abundance: -
d_gene: TRBD2
CDR3nt: TGCGCCAGCAGGCGAAGCGGGAGAATCGGTGAGCAGTTCTTC
CDR3aa: CASRRSGRIGEQFF

j_gene: TRBJ2-3
len: 14
v_gene: TRBV15
abundance: -
d_gene: TRBD2
CDR3nt: TGTGCCACTCGAAGCGGGAGAGACACAGATACGCAGTATTTT
CDR3aa: CATRSGRDTDTQYF